Listed here is a single T cell receptor beta chain. Its antigen is as yet unknown. The naive CD8 subset, CD45RO-negative cells positively selected for CCR7, excluded terminally differentiated effector memory CD45RA+ cells. The data belong to a study of shared clonotypes between healthy human individuals. The CDR3 has 15 residues. In germline, CDR1 is SGHNT, CDR2 YYREEE (reference sequence). Trimming pared 0 bases from V and 2 bases from J, leaving 12 bases between. Sorted-subset replicate PCR reactions were performed with approximately 190 ng DNA, corresponding to 30,000 to 35,000 T cell genomes. The protocol was immunoSEQ multiplex PCR, while the TCRdb copy is restricted to in-frame clones and leaves out a portion. The sample has some 2 million clones; approximately 94% are singletons. Whole-study findings and limits: Unshared clonotypes carried lower generation probabilities than those common to all four donors. The sharing of about 5.3% of naive CD4 clonotypes was seen across a few donors. Clonotype sharing among the donors was expected to vary with sequencing depth.

This sequence originates from a man between 18 and 35 years old in good health. Sequencing was carried out using naive CD8+ T cells sorted from blood. This sequence joins TRBV5-4 and TRBJ2-7; tentatively, D is TRBD2 (6 bases). The CDR3 is CASSLAMAGPYEQYF. CDR3 coding DNA: TGTGCCAGCAGCTTGGCAATGGCGGGGCCCTACGAGCAGTACTTC. Using reference TRBV5-4 and TRBJ2-7 for the parts outside the CDR3, the full variable domain is ETGVTQSPTHLIKTRGQQVTLRCSSQSGHNTVSWYQQALGQGPQFIFQYYREEENGRGNFPPRFSGLQFPNYSSELNVNALELDDSALYLCASSLAMAGPYEQYFGPGTRLTVT.